The 6 T cell receptor beta chains below come from one sample, sequenced in a study of tumor-infiltrating lymphocytes in primary liver carcinoma. The input was around 500 ng total RNA; TCR beta cDNA was made from it with a constant-region primer. Three rounds of nested multiplex PCR with slightly modified ARM-PCR produced TCR beta libraries. With TRBV1-TRBV30 forward primers and a C-beta reverse primer, the first two PCR rounds were run for approximately 10 cycles each. TCRdb processed the multiplex PCR reads anew with MiXCR; each CDR3 protein has one entry. The data hold some 110,000 distinct CDR3 sequences, with under 65% observed a single time. Scientists recovered RNA and DNA together from around 20-30 mg of unsorted bulk tissue. Source material: liver tumor tissue from sampling region 3. Subset of the sample: tumor region T3, left-lateral pole. These TCRs come from a woman aged 60-70 years with primary liver carcinoma and hepatitis B virus infection.

Worth noting for this clonotype: A read error is possible here, since a much larger clone lies one base away. The CDR3 carries no conserved terminal phenylalanine or tryptophan, so it likely arises from a read error. This chain uses TRBV5-1 with TRBJ2-7; 8 bases map to TRBD1. The CDR3 is 15 residues long. V gave up 3 bases and J gave up 2 bases; unmatched junction bases: 7. Germline V CDR1 and CDR2: SGHRS, YFSETQ. The CDR3 loop is CASSSHRGQAYEQYL. CDR3 coding DNA: TGCGCCAGCAGCTCGCATCGGGGACAGGCCTACGAGCAGTACCTC.

This clonotype was counted between two and nine times. Just one base apart from a much larger clone, this may be a read error. V usage is TRBV5-1 and J usage is TRBJ2-7, with 10 bases aligning to TRBD2. This CDR3 is built from 14 residues. The V and J ends lost 2 bases and 5 bases, in that order; junction bases with no gene match: 4. CDR1 and CDR2 from the germline V gene are SGHRS and YFSETQ. The CDR3 spells CASSFSGRRNEQYF. The CDR3 region has the DNA TGCGCCAGCAGCTTTAGCGGGAGGAGGAACGAGCAGTACTTC.

On this clonotype: Just one base apart from a much larger clone, this may be a read error. The chain carries TRBV5-4 and TRBJ2-2; D gene unclear. This CDR3 has 14 residues. V lost 4 bases, J lost 2 bases, and 9 bases lay in between. CDR1 and CDR2 (germline): SGHNT, YYREEE (reference sequence). DNA of the CDR3: TGTGCCAGCAGCCTTTCTATAAACACCGGGGAGCTGTTTTTT. Encoded protein: CASSLSINTGELFF.

Notes on this clonotype: The conserved final phenylalanine or tryptophan is absent from the CDR3, which likely points to a read error. The chain recombines TRBV12-3 or TRBV12-4 with TRBJ1-1; perhaps TRBD1 as D (5 bases). V gave up 7 bases and J gave up 4 bases, with 16 bases separating them. This CDR3 spans 14 amino acids. The CDR3 nucleotides are TGTGCCAGCATCCCCGGGGGTCTCGGCACTGAAGCTTTCTCT. This sequence encodes CASIPGGLGTEAFS.

This clonotype was recorded a few times. CDR3 coding DNA: TGTGCCAGCAGTCGAGGGTTACAACTGTTTTTT. This codes for CASSRGLQLFF. The V gene is TRBV25-1, the J gene TRBJ1-4; D is undetermined. The CDR3 sequence is 11 residues long. Germline loops: CDR1 MGHDK, CDR2 SYGVNS. Trimming removed 5 bases from V and 12 bases from J, with 10 bases in between.

This CDR3 is CASSRPPDSYEQYF. The CDR3 nucleotides read TGTGCCAGCAGTCGGCCCCCTGACTCCTACGAGCAGTACTTC. The genes are TRBV28 and TRBJ2-7; D remains unclear. Trimming shortened V by 5 bases and J by 0 bases, and 11 bases separated the two germline ends. CDR1 is MDHEN and CDR2 is SYDVKM in the germline V gene. This CDR3 contains 14 residues.